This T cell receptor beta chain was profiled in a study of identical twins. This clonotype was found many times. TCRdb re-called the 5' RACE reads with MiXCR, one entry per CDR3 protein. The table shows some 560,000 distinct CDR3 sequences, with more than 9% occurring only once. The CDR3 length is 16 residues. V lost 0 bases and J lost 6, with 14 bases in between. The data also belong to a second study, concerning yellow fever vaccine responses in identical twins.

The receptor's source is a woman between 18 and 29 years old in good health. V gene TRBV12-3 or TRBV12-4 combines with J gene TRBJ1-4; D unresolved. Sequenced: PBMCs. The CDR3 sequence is CASSLAAGWKDEKLFF. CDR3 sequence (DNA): TGTGCCAGCAGTTTAGCGGCGGGGTGGAAAGATGAAAAACTGTTTTTT.